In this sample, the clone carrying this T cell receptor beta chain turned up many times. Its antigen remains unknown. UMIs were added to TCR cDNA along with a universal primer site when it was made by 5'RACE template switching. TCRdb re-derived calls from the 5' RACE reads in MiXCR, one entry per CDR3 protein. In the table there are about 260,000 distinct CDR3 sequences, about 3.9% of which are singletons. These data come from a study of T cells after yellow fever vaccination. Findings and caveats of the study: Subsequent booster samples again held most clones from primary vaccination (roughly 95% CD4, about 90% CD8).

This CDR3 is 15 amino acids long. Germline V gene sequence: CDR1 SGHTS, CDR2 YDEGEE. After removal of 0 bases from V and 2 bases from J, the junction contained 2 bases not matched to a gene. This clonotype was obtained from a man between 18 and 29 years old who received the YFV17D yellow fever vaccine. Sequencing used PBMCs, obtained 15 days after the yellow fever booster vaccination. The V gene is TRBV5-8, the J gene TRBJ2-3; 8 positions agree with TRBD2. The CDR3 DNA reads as TGTGCCAGCAGCTTGGCTAGCGGGTTCACAGATACGCAGTATTTT. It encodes CASSLASGFTDTQYF.